A selection of T cell receptor beta chains follows, all from one sample in a study of cytomegalovirus exposure and HLA in healthy donors. Repertoires were generated with immunoSEQ multiplex PCR, while TCRdb's copy carries only in-frame clones and drops some. The sample lists 150,000 to 200,000 clones, about 75% seen once, with about 1.9% in the top ten. The sample comprised PBMCs. The receptors derive from a female donor in good health and CMV-seronegative. CDR3s include the opening cysteine and the closing phenylalanine or tryptophan. The D gene is left open where the match is weak. Clone size is given for some rows only: seen once, a few or many times, or a class if the clone is expanded.

clone size	D gene	V gene	J gene	CDR3 protein	CDR3 DNA
few	NA	TRBV11-3	TRBJ2-5	CASSLAGKETQYF	TGTGCCAGCAGCTTAGCAGGGAAAGAGACCCAGTACTTC
NA	NA	TRBV6-1	TRBJ2-3	CASSLATTDTQYF	TGTGCCAGCAGCCTAGCGACCACAGATACGCAGTATTTT
NA	NA	TRBV6-5	TRBJ1-2	CASSPRGGLVDYTF	TGTGCCAGCAGTCCCCGAGGGGGTTTGGTAGACTACACCTTC
many	TRBD1	TRBV2	TRBJ1-1	CASSETGLGTEAFF	TGTGCCAGCAGTGAGACAGGGCTGGGCACTGAAGCTTTCTTT
NA	TRBD1	TRBV10-1	TRBJ1-5	CASMLVGQGAGNQPQHF	TGCGCCAGCATGCTGGTGGGACAGGGGGCCGGCAATCAGCCCCAGCATTTT
NA	TRBD2	TRBV2	TRBJ2-3	CASSDPFSGVGTDTQYF	TGTGCCAGCAGTGATCCTTTTAGCGGGGTAGGCACAGATACGCAGTATTTT
NA	TRBD1	TRBV7-9	TRBJ1-4	CASMTGTGREKLFF	TGTGCCAGCATGACCGGGACAGGGAGGGAAAAACTGTTTTTT
few	NA	TRBV7-8	TRBJ1-1	CASSLLDRLLNEAFF	TGTGCCAGCAGCTTATTAGACAGGCTCCTGAATGAAGCTTTCTTT
NA	NA	TRBV18	TRBJ1-1	CASSREQFTEAFF	TGTGCCAGCTCCCGTGAACAGTTCACTGAAGCTTTCTTT
NA	NA	TRBV28	TRBJ1-2	CASSPTEYGYTF	TGTGCCAGCAGTCCGACAGAGTATGGCTACACCTTC
NA	NA	TRBV28	TRBJ1-1	CASSPYPSGGNTEAFF	TGTGCCAGCAGTCCCTATCCATCCGGGGGAAACACTGAAGCTTTCTTT
NA	NA	TRBV7-2	TRBJ1-2	CASSLARGGYTF	TGTGCCAGCAGCTTAGCCCGCGGGGGCTACACCTTC
once	TRBD1	TRBV7-2	TRBJ1-3	CASSLVEGAGNTIYF	TGTGCCAGCAGCTTAGTGGAGGGGGCCGGAAACACCATATATTTT
NA	TRBD1	TRBV7-9	TRBJ2-7	CASSSRTGIYEQYF	TGTGCCAGCAGCAGTAGGACAGGCATCTACGAGCAGTACTTC
few	NA	TRBV7-9	TRBJ1-1	CASSPFDQGNTEAFF	TGTGCCAGCAGCCCTTTCGACCAGGGGAACACTGAAGCTTTCTTT
NA	NA	TRBV19	TRBJ1-1	CASSTGVMNTEAFF	TGTGCCAGTAGTACAGGGGTCATGAACACTGAAGCTTTCTTT
NA	TRBD2	TRBV4-2	TRBJ2-1	CASSQVALAGGTGNEQFF	TGTGCCAGCAGCCAAGTAGCCCTAGCGGGCGGGACTGGCAATGAGCAGTTCTTC
NA	TRBD1	TRBV9	TRBJ2-7	CASSVAGTGRYEQYF	TGTGCCAGCAGCGTAGCCGGGACAGGTCGCTACGAGCAGTACTTC
NA	TRBD1	TRBV2	TRBJ1-4	CASSREGAANEKLFF	TGTGCCAGCAGTCGGGAGGGGGCAGCTAATGAAAAACTGTTTTTT
few	NA	TRBV6-1	TRBJ1-5	CASSPRNSNQPQHF	TGTGCCAGCAGCCCCAGAAATAGCAATCAGCCCCAGCATTTT